This T cell receptor (beta chain) is from a study of multiple sclerosis patients with progressive multifocal leukoencephalopathy. Overall study findings and caveats: Most PML patients had lower entropy, suggesting less diverse TRB repertoires.

CDR1 MDHEN and CDR2 SYDVKM come from the germline V gene. Trimming took 6 bases from V and 8 from J; bases not matched to a gene: 10. This CDR3 has 15 residues. The time point is: before natalizumab initiation. Prior interferon beta treatment was universal, and the PML patients were all female. Libraries were prepared by immunoSEQ multiplex PCR; TCRdb keeps only in-frame clonotypes and omits some of them. The data show fewer than 35,000 clones, over 75% seen once. Notes on this clone: The target antigen is unknown.

Sequences were obtained from PBMCs. The chain uses TRBV28 and TRBJ1-6, with 7 positions matching TRBD1. This TCR was recovered from a human donor with multiple sclerosis. The CDR3 sequence: CASSPDREKHSPLHF. DNA for the CDR3: TGTGCCAGCAGCCCTGACAGGGAGAAACATTCACCCCTCCACTTT.